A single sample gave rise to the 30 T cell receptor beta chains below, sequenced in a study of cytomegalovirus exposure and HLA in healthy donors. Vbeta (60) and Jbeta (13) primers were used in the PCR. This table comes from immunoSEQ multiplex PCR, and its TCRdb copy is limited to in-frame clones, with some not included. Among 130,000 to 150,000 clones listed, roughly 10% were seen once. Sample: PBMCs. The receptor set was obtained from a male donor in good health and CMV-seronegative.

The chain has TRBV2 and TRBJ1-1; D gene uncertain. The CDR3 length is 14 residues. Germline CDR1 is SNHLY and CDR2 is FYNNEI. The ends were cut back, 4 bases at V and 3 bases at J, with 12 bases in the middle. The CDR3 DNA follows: TGTGCCAGCAGTGTCAGACCGGGAGACACTGAAGCTTTCTTT. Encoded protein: CASSVRPGDTEAFF.

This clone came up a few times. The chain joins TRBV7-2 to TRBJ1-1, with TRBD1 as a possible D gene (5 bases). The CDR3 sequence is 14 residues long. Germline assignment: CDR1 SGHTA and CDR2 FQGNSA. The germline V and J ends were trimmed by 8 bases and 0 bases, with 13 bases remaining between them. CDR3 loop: CASRKGTMNTEAFF. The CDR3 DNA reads TGTGCCAGCCGAAAGGGGACTATGAACACTGAAGCTTTCTTT.

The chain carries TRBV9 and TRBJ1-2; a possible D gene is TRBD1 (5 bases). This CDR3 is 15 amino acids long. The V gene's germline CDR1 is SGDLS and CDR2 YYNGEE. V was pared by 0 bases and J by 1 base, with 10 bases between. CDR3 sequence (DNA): TGTGCCAGCAGCGTAGAGGGTCAGGGTAACTATGGCTACACCTTC. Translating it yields CASSVEGQGNYGYTF.

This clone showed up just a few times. The CDR3, as DNA: TGTGCCAGCAGCCTAGCGGGACCCGGCTACGAGCAGTACTTC. Amino acids: CASSLAGPGYEQYF. The chain links TRBV5-6 to TRBJ2-7; 9 bases align to TRBD2. Trimming cost V 4 bases and J 3 bases; bases outside gene matches: 5. In germline, CDR1 is SGHDT, CDR2 YYEEEE. There are 14 residues in the CDR3.

This chain's CDR3 is CASSQASGAYEQYF. The CDR3 coding sequence is TGCGCCAGCAGCCAGGCTAGCGGCGCCTACGAGCAGTACTTC. The V gene is TRBV4-3, the J gene TRBJ2-7; 7 nucleotides match TRBD2. The J segment lost 2 bases and the V segment lost 3 bases, leaving 4 bases of the junction unmatched. The CDR3 has 14 amino acids. The germline gives CDR1 LGHNA, CDR2 YSLEER.

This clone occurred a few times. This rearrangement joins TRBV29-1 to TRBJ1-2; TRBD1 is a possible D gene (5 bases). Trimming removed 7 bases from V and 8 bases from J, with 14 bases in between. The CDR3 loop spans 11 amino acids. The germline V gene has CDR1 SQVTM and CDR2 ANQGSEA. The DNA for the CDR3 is TGCAGCGCCCGAAGGGGTTTAGGCTACACCTTC. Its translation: CSARRGLGYTF.

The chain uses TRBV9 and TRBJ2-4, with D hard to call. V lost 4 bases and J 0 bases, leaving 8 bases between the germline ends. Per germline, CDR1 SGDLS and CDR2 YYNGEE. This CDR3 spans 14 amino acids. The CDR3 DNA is TGTGCCAGCAGCACCGAGAGAGCCAAAAACATTCAGTACTTC. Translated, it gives CASSTERAKNIQYF.

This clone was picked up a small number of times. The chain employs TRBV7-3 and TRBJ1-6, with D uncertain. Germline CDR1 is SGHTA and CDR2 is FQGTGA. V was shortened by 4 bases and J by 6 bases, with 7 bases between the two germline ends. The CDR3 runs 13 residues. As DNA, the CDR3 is TGTGCCAGCAGCTCGAACAGTAATTCACCCCTCCACTTT. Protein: CASSSNSNSPLHF. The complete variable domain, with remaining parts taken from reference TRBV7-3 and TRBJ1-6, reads GAGVSQTPSNKVTEKGKYVELRCDPISGHTALYWYRQSLGQGPEFLIYFQGTGAADDSGLPNDRFFAVRPEGSVSTLKIQRTERGDSAVYLCASSSNSNSPLHFGNGTRLTVT.

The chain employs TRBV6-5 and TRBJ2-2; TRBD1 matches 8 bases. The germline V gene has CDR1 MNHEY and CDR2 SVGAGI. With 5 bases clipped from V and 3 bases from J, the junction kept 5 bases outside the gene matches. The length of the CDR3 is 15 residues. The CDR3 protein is CASSLGTGYTGELFF. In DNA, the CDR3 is TGTGCCAGCAGTCTTGGGACAGGTTACACCGGGGAGCTGTTTTTT.

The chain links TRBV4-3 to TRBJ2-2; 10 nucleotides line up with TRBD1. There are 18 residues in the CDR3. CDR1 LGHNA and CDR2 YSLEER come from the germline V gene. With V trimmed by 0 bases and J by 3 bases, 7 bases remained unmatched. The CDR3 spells CASSQDWRQGAYTGELFF. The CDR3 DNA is TGCGCCAGCAGCCAAGATTGGCGACAGGGGGCCTACACCGGGGAGCTGTTTTTT.

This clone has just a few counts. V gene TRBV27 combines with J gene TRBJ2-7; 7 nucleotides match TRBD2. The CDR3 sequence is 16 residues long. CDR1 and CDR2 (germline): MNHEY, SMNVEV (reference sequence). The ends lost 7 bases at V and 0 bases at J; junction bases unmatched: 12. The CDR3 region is CASTLSVGGSSYEQYF. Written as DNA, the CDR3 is TGTGCCAGCACCTTATCGGTCGGGGGGAGCTCCTACGAGCAGTACTTC.

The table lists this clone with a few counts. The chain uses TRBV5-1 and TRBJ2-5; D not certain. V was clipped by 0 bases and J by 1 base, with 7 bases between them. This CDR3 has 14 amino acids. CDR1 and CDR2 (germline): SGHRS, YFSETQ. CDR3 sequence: CASSLAVSQETQYF. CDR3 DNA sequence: TGCGCCAGCAGCTTGGCAGTCAGCCAAGAGACCCAGTACTTC.

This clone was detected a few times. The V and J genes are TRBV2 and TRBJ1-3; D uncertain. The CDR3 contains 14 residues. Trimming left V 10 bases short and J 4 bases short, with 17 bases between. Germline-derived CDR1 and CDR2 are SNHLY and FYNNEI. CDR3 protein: CATTGLRSGNTIYF. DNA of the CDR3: TGTGCCACCACCGGTCTCCGGTCGGGAAACACCATATATTTT.

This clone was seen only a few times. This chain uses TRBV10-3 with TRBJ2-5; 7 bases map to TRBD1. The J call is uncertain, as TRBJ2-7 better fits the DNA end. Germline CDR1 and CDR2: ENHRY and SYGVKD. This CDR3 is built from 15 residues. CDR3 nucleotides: TGTGCCATCAGTGCAGACAGGGCGGACTCCTACGAGCAGTACTTC. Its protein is CAISADRADSYEQYF.

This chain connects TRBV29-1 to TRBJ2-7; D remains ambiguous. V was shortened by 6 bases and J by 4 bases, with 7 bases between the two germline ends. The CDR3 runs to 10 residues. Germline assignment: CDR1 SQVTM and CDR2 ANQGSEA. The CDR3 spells CSVLSYEQYF. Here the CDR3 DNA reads TGCAGCGTCCTTTCTTACGAGCAGTACTTC.

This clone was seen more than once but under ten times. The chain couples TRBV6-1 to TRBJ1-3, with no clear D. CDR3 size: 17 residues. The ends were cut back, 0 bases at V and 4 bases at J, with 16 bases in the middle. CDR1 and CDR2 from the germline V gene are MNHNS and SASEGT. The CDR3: CASSEAHGQVTGNTIYF. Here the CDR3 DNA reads TGTGCCAGCAGTGAAGCGCATGGTCAGGTAACCGGAAACACCATATATTTT.

In DNA, the CDR3 is TGCGCCAGCGCATTACAGGGACAGGGGAGCTCCTACGAGCAGTACTTC. Amino acid sequence: CASALQGQGSSYEQYF. This chain links TRBV5-1 with TRBJ2-5; TRBD1 aligns across 10 bases. The assigned J gene may be wrong: the sequence end matches TRBJ2-7 better. This CDR3 comprises 16 residues. Germline assignment: CDR1 SGHRS and CDR2 YFSETQ.

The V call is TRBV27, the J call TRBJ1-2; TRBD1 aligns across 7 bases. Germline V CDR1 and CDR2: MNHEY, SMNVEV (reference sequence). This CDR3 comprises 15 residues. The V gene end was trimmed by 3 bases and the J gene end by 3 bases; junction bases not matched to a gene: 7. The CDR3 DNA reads TGTGCCAGCAGTTTTCGACAGGGTAGGGACTATGGCTACACCTTC. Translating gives CASSFRQGRDYGYTF.

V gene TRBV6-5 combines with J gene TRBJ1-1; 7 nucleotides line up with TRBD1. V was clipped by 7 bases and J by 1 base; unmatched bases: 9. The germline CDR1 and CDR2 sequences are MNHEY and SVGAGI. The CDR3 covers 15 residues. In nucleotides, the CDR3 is TGTGCCAGCAAGGGGGCACAGGACAGGAACACTGAAGCTTTCTTT. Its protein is CASKGAQDRNTEAFF.

CDR3 nucleotide sequence: TGTGCCAGCTCACCCGACAGGGGGGTTGTGAACACTGAAGCTTTCTTT. It codes for CASSPDRGVVNTEAFF. V and J are TRBV18 and TRBJ1-1, with TRBD1 matching 9 bases. The CDR3 loop spans 16 amino acids. The germline V gene encodes CDR1 KGHSH and CDR2 LQKENI. J was trimmed by 0 bases and V by 3 bases; bases with no gene match: 5.

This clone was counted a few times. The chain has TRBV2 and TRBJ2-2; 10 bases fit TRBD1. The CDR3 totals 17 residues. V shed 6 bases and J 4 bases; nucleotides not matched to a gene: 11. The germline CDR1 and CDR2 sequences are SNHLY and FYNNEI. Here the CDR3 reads CASRRQGAVRITGELFF. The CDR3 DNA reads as TGTGCCAGCAGACGACAGGGGGCCGTTCGAATCACCGGGGAGCTGTTTTTT.

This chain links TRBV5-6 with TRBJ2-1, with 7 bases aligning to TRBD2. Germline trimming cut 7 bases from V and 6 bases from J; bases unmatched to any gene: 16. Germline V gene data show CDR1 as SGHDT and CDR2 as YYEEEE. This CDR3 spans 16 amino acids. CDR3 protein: CASPRSGEGRINEQFF. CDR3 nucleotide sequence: TGTGCCAGCCCCCGGTCCGGGGAGGGTCGAATCAATGAGCAGTTCTTC.

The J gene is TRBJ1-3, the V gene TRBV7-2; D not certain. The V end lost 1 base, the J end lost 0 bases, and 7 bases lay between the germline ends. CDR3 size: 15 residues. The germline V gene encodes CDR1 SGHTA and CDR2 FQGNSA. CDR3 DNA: TGTGCCAGCAGCTTAGACACCTCCTCTGGAAACACCATATATTTT. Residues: CASSLDTSSGNTIYF.

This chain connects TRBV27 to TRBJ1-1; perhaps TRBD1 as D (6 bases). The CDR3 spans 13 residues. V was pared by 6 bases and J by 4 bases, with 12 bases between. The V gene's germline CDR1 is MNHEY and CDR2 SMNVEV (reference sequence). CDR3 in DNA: TGTGCCAGCAGCAAGGACAGAGGCACTGAAGCTTTCTTT. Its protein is CASSKDRGTEAFF.

The CDR3 DNA follows: TGTGCCTGGGACAGGGGCCACTTCTACGAGCAGTACTTC. Translation: CAWDRGHFYEQYF. This chain joins TRBV30 and TRBJ2-7; 8 bases agree with TRBD1. The CDR3 consists of 13 residues. Trimming at V came to 5 bases and at J to 3 bases, leaving 6 bases not matched to a gene. Germline V gene sequence: CDR1 GTSNPN, CDR2 SVGIG (reference sequence).

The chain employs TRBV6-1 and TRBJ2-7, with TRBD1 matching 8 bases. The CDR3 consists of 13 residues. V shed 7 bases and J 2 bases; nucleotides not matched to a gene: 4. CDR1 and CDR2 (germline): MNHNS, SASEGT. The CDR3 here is CASTTGETYEQYF. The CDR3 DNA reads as TGTGCCAGCACGACAGGGGAAACCTACGAGCAGTACTTC.

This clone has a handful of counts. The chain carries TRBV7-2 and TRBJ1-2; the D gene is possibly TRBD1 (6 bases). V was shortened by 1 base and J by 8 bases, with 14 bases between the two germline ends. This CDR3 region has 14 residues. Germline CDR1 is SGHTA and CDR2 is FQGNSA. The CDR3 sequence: CASSLGDRTGGYTF. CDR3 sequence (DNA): TGTGCCAGCAGCTTAGGCGACAGGACGGGAGGCTACACCTTC.

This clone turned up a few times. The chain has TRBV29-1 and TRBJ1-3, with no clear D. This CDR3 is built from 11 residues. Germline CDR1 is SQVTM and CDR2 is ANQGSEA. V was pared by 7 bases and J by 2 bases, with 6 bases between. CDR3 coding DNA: TGCAGCGGCGAGACTGGAAACACCATATATTTT. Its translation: CSGETGNTIYF. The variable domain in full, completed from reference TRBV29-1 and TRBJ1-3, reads SAVISQKPSRDICQRGTSLTIQCQVDSQVTMMFWYRQQPGQSLTLIATANQGSEATYESGFVIDKFPISRPNLTFSTLTVSNMSPEDSSIYLCSGETGNTIYFGEGSWLTVV.

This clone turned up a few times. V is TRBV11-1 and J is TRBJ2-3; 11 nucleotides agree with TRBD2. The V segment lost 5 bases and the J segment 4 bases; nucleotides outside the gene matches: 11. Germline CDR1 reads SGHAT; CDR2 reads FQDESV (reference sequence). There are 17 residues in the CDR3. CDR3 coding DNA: TGTGCCAGCAGCGCCAGACTAGCGGGGATGAGGCCAGATACGCAGTATTTT. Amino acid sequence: CASSARLAGMRPDTQYF.

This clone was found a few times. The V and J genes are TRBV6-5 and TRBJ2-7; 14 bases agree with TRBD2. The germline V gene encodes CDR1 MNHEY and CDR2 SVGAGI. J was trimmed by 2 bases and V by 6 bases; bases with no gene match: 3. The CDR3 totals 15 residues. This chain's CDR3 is CASSPGLAGAYEQYF. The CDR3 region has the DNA TGTGCCAGCAGCCCGGGACTAGCGGGGGCCTACGAGCAGTACTTC.